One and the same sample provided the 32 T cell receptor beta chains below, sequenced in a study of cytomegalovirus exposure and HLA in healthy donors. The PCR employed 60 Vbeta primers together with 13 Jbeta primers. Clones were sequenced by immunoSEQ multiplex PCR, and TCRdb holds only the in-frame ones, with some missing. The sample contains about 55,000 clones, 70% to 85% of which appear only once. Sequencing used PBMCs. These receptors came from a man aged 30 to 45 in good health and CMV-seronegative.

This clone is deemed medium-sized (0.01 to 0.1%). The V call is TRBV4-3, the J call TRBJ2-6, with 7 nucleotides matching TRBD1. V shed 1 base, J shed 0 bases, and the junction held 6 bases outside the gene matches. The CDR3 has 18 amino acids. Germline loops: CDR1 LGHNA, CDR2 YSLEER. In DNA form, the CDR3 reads TGCGCCAGCAGCCAAGTAGAACAGGGGATCTCTGGGGCCAACGTCCTGACTTTC. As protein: CASSQVEQGISGANVLTF.

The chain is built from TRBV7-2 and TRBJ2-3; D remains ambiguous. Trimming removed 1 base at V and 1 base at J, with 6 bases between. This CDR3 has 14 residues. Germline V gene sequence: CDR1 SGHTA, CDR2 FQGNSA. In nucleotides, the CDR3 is TGTGCCAGCAGCTTAGTGGGCGGCACAGATACGCAGTATTTT. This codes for CASSLVGGTDTQYF.

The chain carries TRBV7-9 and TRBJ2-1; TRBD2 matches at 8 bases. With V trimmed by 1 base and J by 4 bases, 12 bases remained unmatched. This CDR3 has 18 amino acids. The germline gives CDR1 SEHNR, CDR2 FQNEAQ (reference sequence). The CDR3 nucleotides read TGTGCCAGCAGCTTAGAGCCCGACACTAGCGGTTCTTACAATGAGCAGTTCTTC. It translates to CASSLEPDTSGSYNEQFF.

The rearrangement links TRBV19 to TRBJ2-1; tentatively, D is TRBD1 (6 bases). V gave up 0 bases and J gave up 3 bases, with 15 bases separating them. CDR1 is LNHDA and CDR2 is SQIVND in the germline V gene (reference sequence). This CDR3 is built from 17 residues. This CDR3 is CASSIDEGEPNYNEQFF. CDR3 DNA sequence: TGTGCCAGTAGTATAGATGAGGGGGAGCCCAACTACAATGAGCAGTTCTTC.

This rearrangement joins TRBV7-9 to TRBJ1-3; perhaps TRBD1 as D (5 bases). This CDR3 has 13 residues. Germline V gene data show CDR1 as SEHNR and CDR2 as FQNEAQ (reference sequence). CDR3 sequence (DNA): TGTGCTTTTCGGGGGTCTAGTCGAAACACCATATATTTT. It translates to CAFRGSSRNTIYF.

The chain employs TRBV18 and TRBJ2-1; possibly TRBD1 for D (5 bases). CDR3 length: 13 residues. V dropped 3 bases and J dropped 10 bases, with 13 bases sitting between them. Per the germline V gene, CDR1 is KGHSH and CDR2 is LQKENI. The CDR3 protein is CASSPGREWEQFF. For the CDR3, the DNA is TGTGCCAGCTCACCCGGCAGGGAATGGGAGCAGTTCTTC. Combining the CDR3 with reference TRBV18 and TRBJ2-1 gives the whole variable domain NAGVMQNPRHLVRRRGQEARLRCSPMKGHSHVYWYRQLPEEGLKFMVYLQKENIIDESGMPKERFSAEFPKEGPSILRIQQVVRGDSAAYFCASSPGREWEQFFGPGTRLTVL.

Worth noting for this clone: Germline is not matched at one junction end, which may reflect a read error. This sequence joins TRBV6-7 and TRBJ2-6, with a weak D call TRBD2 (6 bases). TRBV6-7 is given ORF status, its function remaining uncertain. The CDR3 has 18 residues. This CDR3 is CASSEGLLLLSGANVLTF. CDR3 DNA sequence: TGTGCCAGCAGTGAGGGACTCTTACTCCTCTCTGGGGCCAACGTCCTAACTTTC.

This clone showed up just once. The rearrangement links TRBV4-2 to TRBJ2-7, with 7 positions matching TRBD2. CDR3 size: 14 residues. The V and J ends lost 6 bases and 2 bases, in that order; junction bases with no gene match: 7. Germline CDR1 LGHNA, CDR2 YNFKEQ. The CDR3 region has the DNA TGTGCCAGCAGTAGCGCTAGCGGAGCCTACGAGCAGTACTTC. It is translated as CASSSASGAYEQYF.

The CDR3 DNA is TGTGCCAGTAGCGACAGGGATCAGCCCCAGCATTTT. Its translation: CASSDRDQPQHF. The chain links TRBV19 to TRBJ1-5; 7 nucleotides line up with TRBD1. The V segment lost 6 bases and the J segment 5 bases; nucleotides outside the gene matches: 1. CDR3 length: 12 amino acids. CDR1 is LNHDA and CDR2 is SQIVND in the germline V gene (reference sequence).

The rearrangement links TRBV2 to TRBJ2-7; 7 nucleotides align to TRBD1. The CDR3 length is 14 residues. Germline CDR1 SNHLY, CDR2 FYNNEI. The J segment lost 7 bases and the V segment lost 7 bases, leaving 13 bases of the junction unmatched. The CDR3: CASISGQVRGEQYF. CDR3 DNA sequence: TGTGCCAGCATTTCCGGACAGGTTAGAGGGGAGCAGTACTTC.

CDR3 DNA: TGCGCCAGCAGGAGGGGGACGGCTAGCACAGATACGCAGTATTTT. Translation gives CASRRGTASTDTQYF. The chain uses TRBV10-1 and TRBJ2-3; TRBD1 is a possible D gene (6 bases). V lost 6 bases and J lost 0, with 13 bases in between. The CDR3 loop spans 15 amino acids. Germline V CDR1 and CDR2: WNHNN, SYGVQD (reference sequence).

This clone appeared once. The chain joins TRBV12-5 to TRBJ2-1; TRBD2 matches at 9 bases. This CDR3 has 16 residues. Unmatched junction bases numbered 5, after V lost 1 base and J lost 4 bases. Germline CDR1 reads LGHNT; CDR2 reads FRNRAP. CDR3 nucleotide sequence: TGTGCTAGTGGTTTGGGGCTAGCGGGGAAATACAATGAGCAGTTCTTC. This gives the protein CASGLGLAGKYNEQFF.

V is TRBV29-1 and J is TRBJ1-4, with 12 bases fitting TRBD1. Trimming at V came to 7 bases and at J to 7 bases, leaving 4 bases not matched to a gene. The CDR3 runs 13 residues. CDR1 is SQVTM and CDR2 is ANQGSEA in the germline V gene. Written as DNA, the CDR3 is TGCAGCGCAGGGGACAGGGGGCGTGAAAAACTGTTTTTT. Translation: CSAGDRGREKLFF.

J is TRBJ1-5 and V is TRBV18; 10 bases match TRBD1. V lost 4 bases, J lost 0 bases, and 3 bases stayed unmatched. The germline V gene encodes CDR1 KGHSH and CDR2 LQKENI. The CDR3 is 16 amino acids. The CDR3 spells CASSHGQGDSNQPQHF. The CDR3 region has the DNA TGTGCCAGCTCACACGGACAGGGGGATAGCAATCAGCCCCAGCATTTT.

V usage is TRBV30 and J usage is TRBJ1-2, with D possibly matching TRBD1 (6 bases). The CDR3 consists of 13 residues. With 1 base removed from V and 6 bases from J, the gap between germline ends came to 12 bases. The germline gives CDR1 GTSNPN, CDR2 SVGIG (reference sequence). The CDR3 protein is CAWSEVGANGYTF. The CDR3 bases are TGTGCCTGGAGTGAAGTGGGGGCAAATGGCTACACCTTC. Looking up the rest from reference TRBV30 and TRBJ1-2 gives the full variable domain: SQTIHQWPATLVQPVGSPLSLECTVEGTSNPNLYWYRQAAGRGLQLLFYSVGIGQISSEVPQNLSASRPQDRQFILSSKKLLLSDSGFYLCAWSEVGANGYTFGSGTRLTVV.

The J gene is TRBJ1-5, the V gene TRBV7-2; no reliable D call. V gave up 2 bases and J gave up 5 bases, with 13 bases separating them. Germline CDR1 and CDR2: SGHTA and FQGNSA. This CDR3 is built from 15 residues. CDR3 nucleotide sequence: TGTGCCAGCAGCTTACTTGGGCAGGTATATCAGCCCCAGCATTTT. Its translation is CASSLLGQVYQPQHF.

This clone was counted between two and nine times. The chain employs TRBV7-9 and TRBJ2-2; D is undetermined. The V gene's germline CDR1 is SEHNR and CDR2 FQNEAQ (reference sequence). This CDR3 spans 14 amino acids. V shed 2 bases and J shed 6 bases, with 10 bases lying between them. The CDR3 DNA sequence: TGTGCCAGCAGCTTATTTAACAGTCCCGGGGAGCTGTTTTTT. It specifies CASSLFNSPGELFF.

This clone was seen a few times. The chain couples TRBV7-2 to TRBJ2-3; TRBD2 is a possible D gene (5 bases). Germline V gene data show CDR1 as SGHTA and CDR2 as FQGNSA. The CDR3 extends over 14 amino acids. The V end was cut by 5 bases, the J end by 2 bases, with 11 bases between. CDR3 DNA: TGTGCCAGCAGCCGACTAAGTACCACAGATACGCAGTATTTT. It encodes CASSRLSTTDTQYF.

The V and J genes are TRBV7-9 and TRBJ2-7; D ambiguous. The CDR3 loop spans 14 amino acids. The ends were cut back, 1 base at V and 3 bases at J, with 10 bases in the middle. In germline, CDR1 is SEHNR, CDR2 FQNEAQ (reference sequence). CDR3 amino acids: CASSLGGSFYEQYF. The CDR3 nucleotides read TGTGCCAGCAGCTTAGGCGGAAGTTTCTACGAGCAGTACTTC. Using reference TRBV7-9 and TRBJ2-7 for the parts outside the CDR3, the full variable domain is DTGVSQNPRHKITKRGQNVTFRCDPISEHNRLYWYRQTLGQGPEFLTYFQNEAQLEKSRLLSDRFSAERPKGSFSTLEIQRTEQGDSAMYLCASSLGGSFYEQYFGPGTRLTVT.

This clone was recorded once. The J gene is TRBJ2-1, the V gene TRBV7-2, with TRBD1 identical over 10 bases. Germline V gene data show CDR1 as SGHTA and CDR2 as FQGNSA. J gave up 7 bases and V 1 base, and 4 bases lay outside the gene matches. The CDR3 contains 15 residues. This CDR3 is CASSLDGTGDNEQFF. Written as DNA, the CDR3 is TGTGCCAGCAGCTTAGATGGGACAGGGGATAATGAGCAGTTCTTC. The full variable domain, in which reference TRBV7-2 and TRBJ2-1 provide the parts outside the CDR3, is GAGVSQSPSNKVTEKGKDVELRCDPISGHTALYWYRQSLGQGLEFLIYFQGNSAPDKSGLPSDRFSAERTGGSVSTLTIQRTQQEDSAVYLCASSLDGTGDNEQFFGPGTRLTVL.

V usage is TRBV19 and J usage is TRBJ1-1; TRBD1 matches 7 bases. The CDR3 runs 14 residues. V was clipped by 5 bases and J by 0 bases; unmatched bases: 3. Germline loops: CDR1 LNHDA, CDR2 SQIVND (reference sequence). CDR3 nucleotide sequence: TGTGCCAGTAGTCCACAGGGGCTGAACACTGAAGCTTTCTTT. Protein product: CASSPQGLNTEAFF.

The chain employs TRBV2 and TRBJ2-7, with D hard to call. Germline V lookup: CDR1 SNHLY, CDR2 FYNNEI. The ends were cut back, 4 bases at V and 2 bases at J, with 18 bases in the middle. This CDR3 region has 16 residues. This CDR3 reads CASSAPLWATTYEQYF. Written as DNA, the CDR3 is TGTGCCAGCAGTGCCCCCCTGTGGGCTACAACCTACGAGCAGTACTTC.

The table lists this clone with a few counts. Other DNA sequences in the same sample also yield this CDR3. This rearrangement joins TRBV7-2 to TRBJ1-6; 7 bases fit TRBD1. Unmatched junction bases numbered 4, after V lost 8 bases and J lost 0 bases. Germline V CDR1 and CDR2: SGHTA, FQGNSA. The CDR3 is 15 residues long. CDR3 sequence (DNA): TGTGCCAGCCGCCAGGGGGGCTCCTATAATTCACCCCTCCACTTT. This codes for CASRQGGSYNSPLHF.

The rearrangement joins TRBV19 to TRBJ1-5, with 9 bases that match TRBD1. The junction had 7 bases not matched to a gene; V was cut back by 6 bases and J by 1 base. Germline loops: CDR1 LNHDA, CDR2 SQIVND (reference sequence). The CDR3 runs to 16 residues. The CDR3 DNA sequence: TGTGCCAGTAGGTGGACAGGGGCAAGAAGCAATCAGCCCCAGCATTTT. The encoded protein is CASRWTGARSNQPQHF.

CDR3 sequence: CASSLGTYQETQYF. The CDR3 DNA reads TGCGCCAGCAGCCTAGGGACTTACCAAGAGACCCAGTACTTC. The V call is TRBV5-1, the J call TRBJ2-5, with D possibly being TRBD2 (6 bases). Trimming shortened V by 4 bases and J by 0 bases, and 10 bases separated the two germline ends. This CDR3 is built from 14 residues. Germline V lookup: CDR1 SGHRS, CDR2 YFSETQ.

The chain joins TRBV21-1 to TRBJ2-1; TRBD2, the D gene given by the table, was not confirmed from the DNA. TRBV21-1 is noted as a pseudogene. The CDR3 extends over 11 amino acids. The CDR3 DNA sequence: TGTGCTAGGAGGGACTACAATGAGCAGTTCTTC. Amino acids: CARRDYNEQFF.

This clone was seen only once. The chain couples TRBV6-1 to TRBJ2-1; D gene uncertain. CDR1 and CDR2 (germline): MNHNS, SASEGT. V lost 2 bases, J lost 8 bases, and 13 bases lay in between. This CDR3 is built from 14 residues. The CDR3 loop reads CASSEKVEVDEQFF. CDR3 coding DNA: TGTGCCAGCAGTGAAAAGGTCGAGGTGGATGAGCAGTTCTTC.

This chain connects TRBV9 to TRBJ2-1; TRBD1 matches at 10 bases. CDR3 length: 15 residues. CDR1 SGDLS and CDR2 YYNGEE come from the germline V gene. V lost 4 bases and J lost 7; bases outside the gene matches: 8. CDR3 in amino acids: CASSTRDRGWNEQFF. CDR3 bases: TGTGCCAGCAGCACTCGGGACAGGGGATGGAATGAGCAGTTCTTC.

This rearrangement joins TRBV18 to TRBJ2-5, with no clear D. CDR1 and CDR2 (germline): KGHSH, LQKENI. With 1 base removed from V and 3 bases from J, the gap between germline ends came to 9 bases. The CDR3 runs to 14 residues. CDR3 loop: CASSPRVGEETQYF. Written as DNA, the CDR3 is TGTGCCAGCTCACCACGGGTCGGAGAAGAGACCCAGTACTTC.

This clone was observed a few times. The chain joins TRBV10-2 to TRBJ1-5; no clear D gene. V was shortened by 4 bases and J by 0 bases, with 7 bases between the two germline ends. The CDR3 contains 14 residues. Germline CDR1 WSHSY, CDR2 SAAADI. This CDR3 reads CASSVVNSNQPQHF. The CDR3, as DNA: TGCGCCAGCAGTGTTGTAAATAGCAATCAGCCCCAGCATTTT.

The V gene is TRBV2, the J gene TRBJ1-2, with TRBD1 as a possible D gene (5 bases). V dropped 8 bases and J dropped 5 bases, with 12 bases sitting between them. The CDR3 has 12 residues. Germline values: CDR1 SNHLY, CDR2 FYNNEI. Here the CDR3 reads CASLGDLYGYTF. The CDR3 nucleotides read TGTGCCAGCCTGGGGGACTTATATGGCTACACCTTC.

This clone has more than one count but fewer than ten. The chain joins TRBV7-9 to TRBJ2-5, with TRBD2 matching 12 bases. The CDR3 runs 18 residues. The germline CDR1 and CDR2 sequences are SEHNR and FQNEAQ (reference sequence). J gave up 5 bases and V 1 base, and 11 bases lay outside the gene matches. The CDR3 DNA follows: TGTGCCAGCAGCTTAGTACTAGCGGGGGGTTCCGCCTGGGAGACCCAGTACTTC. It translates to CASSLVLAGGSAWETQYF.